The clone carrying this T cell receptor beta chain was observed a single time. What it binds is not known. This record comes from a study of shared clonotypes between healthy human individuals. Study results and limitations: The study's rarefaction showed incomplete sorted-subset sequencing despite large depth.

TCRdb keeps only in-frame clones here, not all; method: immunoSEQ multiplex PCR. The data show over 2 million clones, about 95% seen once. Germline V gene data show CDR1 as MDHEN and CDR2 as SYDVKM. CDR3 length equals 13 residues. Trimming took 5 bases from V and 3 from J, leaving 10 bases between them. CD45RO-negative cells were positively selected for CCR7, leaving out terminally differentiated effector memory CD45RA+ cells. The chain employs TRBV28 and TRBJ2-5; D remains ambiguous. The sequence came from a man aged 18 to 29 in good health. The source material was naive CD8+ T cells sorted from blood. The CDR3 loop reads CASSKRHEETQYF. The CDR3, as DNA: TGTGCCAGCAGTAAAAGACACGAAGAGACCCAGTACTTC.